The table lists the clone carrying this T cell receptor beta chain with a count of one. In the original processing: Nucleated cell number was recorded as an estimate derived from reference gene primer amplification. The table came from immunoSEQ multiplex PCR; TCRdb's copy has only in-frame clones and leaves some out. V, J and clone size derive from that table, while D and trimming were established from the DNA sequence. The top ten clones hold roughly 5.7% of a sample with some 200,000 clones, under 90% of them seen once. This sample is part of a study of blood T cell repertoires in COVID-19. Study context: The United States, Italy and Spain were the sources of the acute and convalescent COVID-19 samples. PBMCs, B-cell-depleted T cells, or T cells provided the cDNA or gDNA that made up the material.

Trimming took off 4 bases at V and 7 bases at J, with 13 bases between the two ends. Germline V CDR1 and CDR2: LNHDA, SQIVND (reference sequence). This CDR3 comprises 14 residues. Source material: peripheral blood. This receptor was obtained from a man at least 80 years old with acute or convalescent COVID-19. The rearrangement joins TRBV19 to TRBJ1-4, with no clear D. This chain's CDR3 is CASSTPTVLEKLFF. The CDR3 DNA is TGTGCCAGTAGTACTCCCACAGTGCTTGAAAAACTGTTTTTT.